The 7 T cell receptor beta chains presented below share a single source sample, sequenced in a study of response to subunit inactivated influenza vaccine. A single record per CDR3 protein comes from TCRdb applying MiXCR to the RT-PCR reads. The sample includes around 180,000 distinct CDR3 sequences, around 9.2% of them seen just once. The sequenced sample was non-naive T cells sorted from PBMCs, obtained on the day of vaccination. Every receptor here comes from a man aged 50-59 years who received an inactivated influenza vaccine.

This clonotype has more than one count but fewer than ten. The chain combines TRBV4-2 with TRBJ2-3; D possibly corresponds to TRBD2 (6 bases). Deletions cut 0 bases from V and 2 bases from J, with 15 bases between. This CDR3 is built from 17 residues. Germline values: CDR1 LGHNA, CDR2 YNFKEQ. The CDR3 region has the DNA TGTGCCAGCAGCCAAGATCGTGGGTCGGGAGCCACAGATACGCAGTATTTT. Amino acid sequence: CASSQDRGSGATDTQYF.

This clonotype was detected ten times or more. The chain joins TRBV29-1 to TRBJ2-1, with 11 bases identical to TRBD2. In germline, CDR1 is SQVTM, CDR2 ANQGSEA. The CDR3 covers 16 residues. V lost 7 bases, J lost 6 bases, and 14 bases stayed unmatched. The CDR3 spells CSGIELAGVGGNEQFF. For the CDR3, the DNA is TGCAGCGGTATCGAACTAGCGGGAGTCGGTGGCAATGAGCAGTTCTTC.

The CDR3 loop is CASSSKNRALLPQHF. CDR3 in DNA: TGTGCCAGCAGTTCAAAGAACAGGGCTCTCTTGCCCCAGCATTTT. The gene calls are TRBV6-2 or TRBV6-3 and TRBJ1-5; a possible D gene is TRBD1 (6 bases). Germline V CDR1 and CDR2: MNHEY, SVGEGT. Trimming shortened V by 4 bases and J by 9 bases, and 19 bases separated the two germline ends. This CDR3 has 15 residues.

There are a few counts of this clonotype. The rearrangement uses TRBV5-4 and TRBJ2-1; D remains unclear. The V and J ends lost 2 bases and 5 bases respectively, with 20 bases between them. Germline loops: CDR1 SGHNT, CDR2 YYREEE (reference sequence). The CDR3 is 17 amino acids. As DNA, the CDR3 is TGTGCCAGCAGCTTTGATAGGCGTCGGATACGGCACAATGAGCAGTTCTTC. It translates to CASSFDRRRIRHNEQFF.

This chain uses TRBV5-4 with TRBJ1-2, with a tentative D call TRBD1 (5 bases). Trimming removed 2 bases at V and 6 bases at J, with 14 bases between. The CDR3 is 14 amino acids. Germline V CDR1 and CDR2: SGHNT, YYREEE (reference sequence). The DNA of the CDR3 is TGTGCCAGCAGCTTACCAGGGTGGGGGAATGGCTACACCTTC. It specifies CASSLPGWGNGYTF.

This clonotype was picked up a small number of times. The rearrangement links TRBV20-1 to TRBJ2-1; weak D call: TRBD2 (5 bases). The V and J ends lost 7 bases and 7 bases respectively, with 17 bases between them. CDR1 is DFQATT and CDR2 is SNEGSKA in the germline V gene (reference sequence). This CDR3 is built from 13 residues. For the CDR3, the DNA is TGCAGTGAGCGGACCCCGGAAGGAAATGAGCAGTTCTTC. Its protein product is CSERTPEGNEQFF.

This clonotype was detected only a few times. The chain joins TRBV2 to TRBJ2-4; D might be TRBD1 (5 bases). Germline CDR1 reads SNHLY; CDR2 reads FYNNEI. Trimming removed 3 bases at V and 1 base at J, with 16 bases between. The CDR3 contains 17 residues. DNA for the CDR3: TGTGCCAGCAGTGATTCCCCCGCAGGGTTGGCCAAAAACATTCAGTACTTC. Encoded protein: CASSDSPAGLAKNIQYF.